One and the same sample provided the 14 T cell receptor beta chains below, sequenced in a study of control samples from healthy donors and cancer patients. Produced via immunoSEQ multiplex PCR; TCRdb's table is partial and in-frame only. The data contain almost 90,000 clones, about 83% of them singletons. Sequenced sample: blood. These receptor sequences come from a woman aged 40 to 49 in good health.

The chain joins TRBV2 to TRBJ1-5; D unclear. Germline V CDR1 and CDR2: SNHLY, FYNNEI. V lost 4 bases to trimming and J lost 1 base, with 11 bases between them. CDR3 length: 15 amino acids. The CDR3 nucleotides read TGTGCCAGCAGTGGGAGTACCCGGAGCAATCAGCCCCAGCATTTT. It specifies CASSGSTRSNQPQHF.

This sequence joins TRBV7-2 and TRBJ2-1, with 14 bases identical to TRBD2. The trim removed 5 bases at V and 14 bases at J, leaving 5 bases unmatched. Germline CDR1 and CDR2: SGHTA and FQGNSA. This CDR3 is 13 amino acids long. CDR3 in DNA: TGTGCCAGCAGCCCCTGGACTAGCGGGGGGAAGTTCTTC. Protein sequence: CASSPWTSGGKFF. The whole variable domain, remainder taken from reference TRBV7-2 and TRBJ2-1, is GAGVSQSPSNKVTEKGKDVELRCDPISGHTALYWYRQSLGQGLEFLIYFQGNSAPDKSGLPSDRFSAERTGGSVSTLTIQRTQQEDSAVYLCASSPWTSGGKFFGPGTRLTVL.

The chain links TRBV6-5 to TRBJ2-2; D gene ambiguous. The CDR3 contains 15 residues. Germline CDR1 and CDR2: MNHEY and SVGAGI. Deletions cut 6 bases from V and 1 base from J, with 12 bases between. This CDR3 is CASRPQARNTGELFF. CDR3 DNA: TGTGCCAGCAGACCCCAGGCGCGGAACACCGGGGAGCTGTTTTTT.

The chain uses TRBV19 and TRBJ2-7; D possibly corresponds to TRBD1 (5 bases). V was trimmed by 2 bases and J by 2 bases, leaving 10 bases between them. The CDR3 is 14 amino acids. Germline lookup yields CDR1 LNHDA and CDR2 SQIVND (reference sequence). CDR3 nucleotide sequence: TGTGCCAGTAGTATACAGGGTAATACCTACGAGCAGTACTTC. Protein: CASSIQGNTYEQYF.

The chain has TRBV6-5 and TRBJ1-2; D not resolved. Trimming took off 6 bases at V and 8 bases at J, with 16 bases between the two ends. The CDR3 is made up of 13 amino acids. Germline loops: CDR1 MNHEY, CDR2 SVGAGI. The CDR3 region is CASRDGGPDGYTF. The CDR3 DNA is TGTGCCAGCAGGGACGGTGGCCCAGACGGCTACACCTTC.

The V and J genes are TRBV13 and TRBJ2-7, with TRBD1 as a possible D gene (5 bases). Looked up from germline, CDR1 is PRHDT and CDR2 is FYEKMQ (reference sequence). With 0 bases removed from V and 6 bases from J, the gap between germline ends came to 24 bases. The CDR3 spans 18 residues. The CDR3 reads CASSLGVIGAGSDTEQYF. The DNA for the CDR3 is TGTGCCAGCAGCTTAGGCGTCATTGGGGCAGGGTCGGATACCGAGCAGTACTTC. Full variable domain (rest looked up from reference TRBV13 and TRBJ2-7): AAGVIQSPRHLIKEKRETATLKCYPIPRHDTVYWYQQGPGQDPQFLISFYEKMQSDKGSIPDRFSAQQFSDYHSELNMSSLELGDSALYFCASSLGVIGAGSDTEQYFGPGTRLTVT.

The chain combines TRBV30 with TRBJ1-2; D possibly corresponds to TRBD1 (6 bases). Germline V gives CDR1 GTSNPN, CDR2 SVGIG (reference sequence). V was clipped by 4 bases and J by 4 bases, with 16 bases between them. The length of the CDR3 is 14 residues. The CDR3 is CAWTPQGLSYGYTF. In DNA, the CDR3 is TGTGCCTGGACTCCCCAGGGGCTTAGCTATGGCTACACCTTC.

The chain uses TRBV29-1 and TRBJ1-1; perhaps TRBD1 as D (5 bases). The V gene's germline CDR1 is SQVTM and CDR2 ANQGSEA. The CDR3 extends over 13 amino acids. Trimming took 5 bases from V and 1 from J, leaving 11 bases between them. The CDR3 spells CSVSTDPNTEAFF. DNA of the CDR3: TGCAGCGTTTCGACAGATCCGAACACTGAAGCTTTCTTT.

J is TRBJ1-4 and V is TRBV4-3; TRBD1 agrees at 10 bases. V was pared by 3 bases and J by 4 bases, with 2 bases of the junction left unmatched. This CDR3 is built from 15 residues. Germline lookup yields CDR1 LGHNA and CDR2 YSLEER. CDR3 in DNA: TGCGCCAGCAGCCAGGGGACAGGGGATAATGAAAAACTGTTTTTT. This translates into CASSQGTGDNEKLFF.

The chain joins TRBV27 to TRBJ2-6; D remains ambiguous. Trimming removed 4 bases at V and 0 bases at J, with 13 bases between. Germline values: CDR1 MNHEY, CDR2 SMNVEV (reference sequence). The CDR3 is 17 amino acids. CDR3 nucleotides: TGTGCCAGCAGTTCCGGCAGGCCCCGCTCTGGGGCCAACGTCCTGACTTTC. This codes for CASSSGRPRSGANVLTF.

The genes are TRBV7-3 and TRBJ2-1; 13 nucleotides agree with TRBD2. Germline V gene data show CDR1 as SGHTA and CDR2 as FQGTGA. The CDR3 contains 14 residues. Unmatched junction bases numbered 4, after V lost 4 bases and J lost 10 bases. The CDR3 region has the DNA TGTGCCAGCAGCTCTGGACTAGCGGGGGCCGAGCAGTTCTTC. Translating it yields CASSSGLAGAEQFF.

This chain uses TRBV20-1 with TRBJ2-7; unclear D gene. V was shortened by 4 bases and J by 2 bases, with 6 bases between the two germline ends. This CDR3 has 11 amino acids. The germline V gene encodes CDR1 DFQATT and CDR2 SNEGSKA (reference sequence). CDR3 in amino acids: CSAKTAYEQYF. The CDR3 coding sequence is TGCAGTGCTAAAACCGCCTACGAGCAGTACTTC.

This clone occurred a few times. This chain links TRBV20-1 with TRBJ1-1; the D is unclear. Per the germline V gene, CDR1 is DFQATT and CDR2 is SNEGSKA (reference sequence). Trimming took 2 bases from V and 6 from J, leaving 7 bases between them. This CDR3 has 11 residues. CDR3 nucleotides: TGCAGTGCTAGAAGGTTCGCTGAAGCTTTCTTT. Residues: CSARRFAEAFF.

The chain combines TRBV6-1 with TRBJ1-4; possibly TRBD1 for D (6 bases). CDR1 is MNHNS and CDR2 is SASEGT in the germline V gene. There are 13 residues in the CDR3. V lost 2 bases, J lost 6 bases, and 7 bases lay in between. DNA of the CDR3: TGTGCCAGCAGTGAAACAGGGTATGAAAAACTGTTTTTT. This gives the protein CASSETGYEKLFF.